The source of this T cell receptor (beta chain) is a study of control samples from healthy donors and cancer patients. The CDR3 covers 14 residues. Trimming removed 3 bases from V and 1 base from J, with 10 bases in between. Germline V CDR1 and CDR2: MNHNS, SASEGT. Using immunoSEQ multiplex PCR, the repertoire was profiled, and TCRdb retains in-frame clones only, with some absent. Of 150,000 to 200,000 clones in the sample, roughly 88% are singletons; the top ten hold less than 2%. This chain uses TRBV6-1 with TRBJ2-7; D is perhaps TRBD1 or TRBD2 (5 bases each). The sample consisted of blood. This TCR derives from a man aged 18 to 29 in good health. CDR3 coding DNA: TGTGCCAGCAGTGACCGGGGCTATTCCTACGAGCAGTACTTC. It yields the protein CASSDRGYSYEQYF.